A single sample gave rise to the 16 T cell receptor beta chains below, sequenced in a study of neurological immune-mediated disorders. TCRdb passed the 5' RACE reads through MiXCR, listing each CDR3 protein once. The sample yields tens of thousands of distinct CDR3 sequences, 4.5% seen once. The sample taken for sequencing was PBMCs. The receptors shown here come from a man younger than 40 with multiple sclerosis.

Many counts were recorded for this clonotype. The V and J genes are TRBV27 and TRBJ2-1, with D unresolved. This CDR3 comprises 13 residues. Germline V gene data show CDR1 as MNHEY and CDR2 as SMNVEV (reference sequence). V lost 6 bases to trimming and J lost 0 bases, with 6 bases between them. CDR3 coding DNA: TGTGCCAGCAGGGCATTCTCCTACAATGAGCAGTTCTTC. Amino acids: CASRAFSYNEQFF.

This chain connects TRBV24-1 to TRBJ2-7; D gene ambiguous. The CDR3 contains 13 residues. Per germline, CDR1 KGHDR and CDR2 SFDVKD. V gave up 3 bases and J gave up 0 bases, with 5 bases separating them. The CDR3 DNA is TGTGCCACCAGTGATCGAGGCTCCTACGAGCAGTACTTC. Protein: CATSDRGSYEQYF.

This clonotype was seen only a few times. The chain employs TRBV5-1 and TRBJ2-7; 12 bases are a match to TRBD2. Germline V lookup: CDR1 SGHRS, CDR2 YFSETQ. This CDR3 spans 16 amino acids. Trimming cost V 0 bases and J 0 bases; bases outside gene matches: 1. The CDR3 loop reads CASSLGLAGDSYEQYF. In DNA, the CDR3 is TGCGCCAGCAGCTTGGGACTAGCGGGGGACTCCTACGAGCAGTACTTC. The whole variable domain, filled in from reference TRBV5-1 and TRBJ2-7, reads KAGVTQTPRYLIKTRGQQVTLSCSPISGHRSVSWYQQTPGQGLQFLFEYFSETQRNKGNFPGRFSGRQFSNSRSEMNVSTLELGDSALYLCASSLGLAGDSYEQYFGPGTRLTVT.

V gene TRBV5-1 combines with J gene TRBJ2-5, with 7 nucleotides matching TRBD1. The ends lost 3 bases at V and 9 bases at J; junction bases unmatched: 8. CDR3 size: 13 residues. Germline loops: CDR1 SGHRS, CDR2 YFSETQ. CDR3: CASSSIPQGAQYF. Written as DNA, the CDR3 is TGCGCCAGCAGCTCCATACCGCAGGGGGCCCAGTACTTC.

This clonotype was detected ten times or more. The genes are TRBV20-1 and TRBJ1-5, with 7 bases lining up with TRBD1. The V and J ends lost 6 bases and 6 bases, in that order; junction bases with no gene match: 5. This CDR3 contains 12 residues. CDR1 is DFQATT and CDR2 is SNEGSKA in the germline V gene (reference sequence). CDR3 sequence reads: CSARQGGQPQHF. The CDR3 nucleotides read TGCAGTGCGAGACAGGGAGGTCAGCCCCAGCATTTT.

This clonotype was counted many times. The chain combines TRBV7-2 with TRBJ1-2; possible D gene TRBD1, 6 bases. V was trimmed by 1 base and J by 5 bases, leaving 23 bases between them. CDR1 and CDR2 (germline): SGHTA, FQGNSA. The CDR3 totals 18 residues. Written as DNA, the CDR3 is TGTGCCAGCAGCTTAGGGGGGCTAGGGCAGCCCTTTTTTTATGGCTACACCTTC. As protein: CASSLGGLGQPFFYGYTF.

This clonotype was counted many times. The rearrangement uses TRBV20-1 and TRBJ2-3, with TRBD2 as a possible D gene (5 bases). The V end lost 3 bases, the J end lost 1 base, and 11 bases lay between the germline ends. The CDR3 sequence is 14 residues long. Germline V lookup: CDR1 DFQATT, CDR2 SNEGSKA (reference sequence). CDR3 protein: CSASRELGTDTQYF. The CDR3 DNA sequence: TGCAGTGCTAGCCGGGAACTGGGCACAGATACGCAGTATTTT.

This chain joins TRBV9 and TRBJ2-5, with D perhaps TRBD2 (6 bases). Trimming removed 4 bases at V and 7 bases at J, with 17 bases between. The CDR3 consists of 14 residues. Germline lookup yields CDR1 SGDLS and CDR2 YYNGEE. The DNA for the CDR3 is TGTGCCAGCAGCCCAGAGGAGGGGTGGGGGACCCAGTACTTC. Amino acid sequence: CASSPEEGWGTQYF.

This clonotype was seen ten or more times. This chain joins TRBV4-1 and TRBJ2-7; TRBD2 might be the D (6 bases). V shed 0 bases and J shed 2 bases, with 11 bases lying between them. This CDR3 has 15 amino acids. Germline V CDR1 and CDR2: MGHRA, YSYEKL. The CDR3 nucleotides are TGCGCCAGCAGCCAAGAACTAGCAACTACCTACGAGCAGTACTTC. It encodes CASSQELATTYEQYF.

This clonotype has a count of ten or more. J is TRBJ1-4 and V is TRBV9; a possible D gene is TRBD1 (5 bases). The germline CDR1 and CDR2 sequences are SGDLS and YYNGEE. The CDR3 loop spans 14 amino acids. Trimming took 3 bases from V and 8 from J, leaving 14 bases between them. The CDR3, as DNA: TGTGCCAGCAGCGACCGGGACCAAGGGGAAAAACTGTTTTTT. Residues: CASSDRDQGEKLFF.

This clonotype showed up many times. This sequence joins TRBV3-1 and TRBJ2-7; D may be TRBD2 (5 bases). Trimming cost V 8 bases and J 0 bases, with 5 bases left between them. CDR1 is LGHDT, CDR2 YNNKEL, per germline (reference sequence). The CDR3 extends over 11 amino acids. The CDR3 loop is CASGSSYEQYF. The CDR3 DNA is TGTGCCAGCGGGAGCTCCTACGAGCAGTACTTC.

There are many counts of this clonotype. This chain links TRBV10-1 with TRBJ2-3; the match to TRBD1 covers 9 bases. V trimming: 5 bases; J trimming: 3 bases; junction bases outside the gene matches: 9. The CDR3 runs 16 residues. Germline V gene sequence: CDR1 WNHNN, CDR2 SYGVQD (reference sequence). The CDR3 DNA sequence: TGCGCCAGCAGTCGCCTCCCGGGACAGGGTACAGATACGCAGTATTTT. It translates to CASSRLPGQGTDTQYF.

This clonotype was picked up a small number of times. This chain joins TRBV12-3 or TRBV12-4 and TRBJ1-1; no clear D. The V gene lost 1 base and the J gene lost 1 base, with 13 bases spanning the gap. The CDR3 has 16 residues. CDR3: CASSLGQDVGNTEAFF. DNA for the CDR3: TGTGCCAGCAGTTTAGGGCAGGACGTCGGGAACACTGAAGCTTTCTTT.

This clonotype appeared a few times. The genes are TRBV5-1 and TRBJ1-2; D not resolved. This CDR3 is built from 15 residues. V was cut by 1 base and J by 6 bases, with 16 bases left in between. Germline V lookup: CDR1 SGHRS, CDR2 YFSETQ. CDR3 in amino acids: CASSLSPVHADGYTF. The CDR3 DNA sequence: TGCGCCAGCAGCTTGTCCCCGGTACATGCGGATGGCTACACCTTC.

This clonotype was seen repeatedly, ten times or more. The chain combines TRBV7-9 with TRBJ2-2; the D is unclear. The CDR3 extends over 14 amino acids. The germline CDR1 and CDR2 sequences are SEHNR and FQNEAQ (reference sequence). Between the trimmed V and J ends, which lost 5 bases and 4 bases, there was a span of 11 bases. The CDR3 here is CASSMTGSTGELFF. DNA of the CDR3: TGTGCCAGCAGCATGACTGGTTCCACCGGGGAGCTGTTTTTT.

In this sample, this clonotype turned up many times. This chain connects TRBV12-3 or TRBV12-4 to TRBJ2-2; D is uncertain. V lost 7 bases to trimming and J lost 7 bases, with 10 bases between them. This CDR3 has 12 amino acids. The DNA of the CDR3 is TGTGCCAGCACCCCCGGATTCGGGGAGCTGTTTTTT. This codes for CASTPGFGELFF.